This T cell receptor (beta chain) was sequenced during a study of cytomegalovirus exposure and HLA in healthy donors. In the PCR, 60 Vbeta and 13 Jbeta primers were used. Repertoires were generated with immunoSEQ multiplex PCR, while TCRdb's copy carries only in-frame clones and drops some. The sample lists around 130,000 clones, 77% seen once, with 0.75% to 0.95% in the top ten. This CDR3 region has 14 residues. With 1 base clipped from V and 7 bases from J, the junction kept 4 bases outside the gene matches. Germline V gene data show CDR1 as LNHNV and CDR2 as YYDKDF (reference sequence). Worth noting for this clone: What it binds is not known.

Study-wide findings and caveats: Certain sequence variants were highly shared and formed a cluster, and this cluster was likely a sequencing artifact.

Sequencing was done on a sample of PBMCs. V gene TRBV15 combines with J gene TRBJ2-1, with TRBD2 matching over 7 bases. The receptor's source is a woman aged 55-70 years in good health and CMV-seronegative. For the CDR3, the DNA is TGTGCCACCAGCAGAGGACTAGCTATGAATGAGCAGTTCTTC. Residues: CATSRGLAMNEQFF.